This T cell receptor beta chain came from a study of blood T cell repertoires in COVID-19. Overall study context: From the United States, Italy and Spain came samples of acute and convalescent COVID-19. The cDNA or gDNA used as material had been derived from T cells, B-cell-depleted T cells, or PBMCs.

Generated by immunoSEQ multiplex PCR, the TCRdb table keeps only in-frame clones and is missing some. The sample contains about 62,000 clones, 85% to 90% of which appear only once. Specimen: peripheral blood. This clonotype originated in a woman in her fifties or sixties with COVID-19, enrolled during active disease.

The CDR3 DNA sequence: TGTGCCAGTAGTAGACGGACAGGTGGCGGTCAGCCCCAGCATTTT. This gives the protein CASSRRTGGGQPQHF. The V gene is TRBV19, the J gene TRBJ1-5, with 7 bases lining up with TRBD1. The CDR3 extends over 15 amino acids. Germline V gives CDR1 LNHDA, CDR2 SQIVND (reference sequence). V was clipped by 4 bases and J by 6 bases; unmatched bases: 9.